There are a few counts of the clone carrying this T cell receptor (beta chain). TCRdb reprocessed the RT-PCR reads with MiXCR, giving one entry per CDR3 protein. Of more than 550,000 distinct CDR3 sequences in the sample, approximately 15% were seen once. J gave up 3 bases and V 4 bases, and 12 bases lay outside the gene matches. CDR1 and CDR2 (germline): KGHDR, SFDVKD. The CDR3 runs 17 residues. What was sequenced was memory CD4+ T cells from blood. This chain uses TRBV24-1 with TRBJ2-7, with TRBD1 matching over 9 bases. This TCR was sampled from a female donor in good health, serving as a healthy control. The CDR3 region has the DNA TGTGCCACCAGTGACCGCGAACCGGGACAGGGAGGCTACGAGCAGTACTTC. Amino acids: CATSDREPGQGGYEQYF.